These T cell receptor beta chains were read from a single sample in a study of radiotherapy plus CTLA-4 blockade in lung cancer. Measured with immunoSEQ multiplex PCR; TCRdb has only the in-frame clones, and not every one. The table has roughly 50,000 clones, approximately 76% seen once; the top ten hold 11%. This specimen was peripheral blood, taken from a patient treated with radiotherapy plus ipilimumab. These receptors were collected from a human donor with non-small cell lung cancer who had stable disease on radiotherapy plus ipilimumab. The conserved cysteine and the conserved F or W are not part of the CDR3 here. The D gene is left open where the match is weak.

J gene,D gene,V gene,CDR3 protein
TRBJ1-1,NA,TRBV4-2,ASSQDRNTEAF
TRBJ2-3,NA,TRBV7-2,ASSLVPLWGDTQY
TRBJ2-6,TRBD1,TRBV5-1,ASSATGTGLGSGANVLT
TRBJ2-2,NA,TRBV10-2,AGRGPANTGELF
TRBJ2-7,TRBD2,TRBV30,AWSVGGGFSYEQY
TRBJ1-2,NA,TRBV14,ASSQVSGLGYGYT
TRBJ1-2,TRBD1,TRBV28,ASSVQGQGYT
TRBJ2-1,NA,TRBV6-5,AISVGNEQF
TRBJ2-1,NA,TRBV19,ASSAGQPF
TRBJ1-3,NA,TRBV4-3,ASSQGIGTGNTIY
TRBJ2-5,TRBD1,TRBV7-9,ASSLYKTGDETQY
TRBJ1-2,TRBD1,TRBV27,ASGTVGGYT
TRBJ2-5,NA,TRBV28,ASSSGQTKETQY
TRBJ1-1,NA,TRBV25-1,ASIGVGASEAF
TRBJ1-1,NA,TRBV27,ASSLGANKAF
TRBJ1-1,NA,TRBV6-1,ASSGGNTEAF
TRBJ1-3,TRBD1,TRBV29-1,SALPDRGGGNTIY
TRBJ1-4,NA,TRBV15,ATSPGGATNEKLF
TRBJ1-4,NA,TRBV29-1,SVDAGRATNEKLF
TRBJ2-3,TRBD2,TRBV5-1,ASSGGGTDTQY
TRBJ1-5,NA,TRBV19,ASTPDRSNQPQH
TRBJ1-4,NA,TRBV2,ASSRTATNEKLF
TRBJ2-3,NA,TRBV29-1,SVHLTSDTQY